The clone carrying this TCR beta chain showed up just once. The antigen is unknown. Fresh peripheral blood, 7.5 to 10 ml, was the source of the PBMCs. The source of the sample is a study of T cells in Graves' hyperthyroidism and ophthalmopathy. Germline assignment: CDR1 SGHAT and CDR2 FQNNGV. CDR3 length equals 15 residues. Between the trimmed V and J ends, which lost 5 bases and 4 bases, there was a span of 18 bases. General study findings and limits: Ophthalmopathy and stable hyperthyroidism were separated by a 13 V-J model. Blood held most thyroid clonotypes expanded above 0.001 frequency.

RNA transcripts gave rise to amplified TCR beta CDR3 regions. TCR CDR3 regions were first amplified by RT-PCR with HTBI primers. From the multiplex PCR reads, TCRdb called clonotypes with MiXCR, one entry per CDR3 protein. The sample yields approximately 400,000 distinct CDR3 sequences, 15% to 18% seen once. The sample comprised blood. V and J are TRBV11-2 and TRBJ2-7; D is ambiguous. The receptor's source is a woman younger than 30 with Graves' hyperthyroidism that later progressed to Graves' ophthalmopathy. In DNA form, the CDR3 reads TGTGCCAGCAGCCTGTACCCTCCAGCCTATTACGAGCAGTACTTC. Its protein product is CASSLYPPAYYEQYF. Looking up the rest from reference TRBV11-2 and TRBJ2-7 gives the full variable domain: EAGVAQSPRYKIIEKRQSVAFWCNPISGHATLYWYQQILGQGPKLLIQFQNNGVVDDSQLPKDRFSAERLKGVDSTLKIQPAKLEDSAVYLCASSLYPPAYYEQYFGPGTRLTVT.